The entry that follows covers one T cell receptor beta chain sequence. What it binds is not known. Trimming removed 0 bases at V and 0 bases at J, with 17 bases between. The CDR3 has 19 residues. CDR1 and CDR2 (germline): MNHEY, SVGAGI. Using its own MiXCR run on the 5' RACE reads, TCRdb lists one record per CDR3 protein. There are fewer than 900,000 distinct CDR3 sequences in the sample; 15% to 20% occur only once, and approximately 14% lies in the top ten. The data stem from a study of identical twins. Study-wide points: In monozygotic twins, models underestimated the sharing of out-of-frame TCR alpha.

This same sample was also taken into another study, of T cells expressing NK-cell markers. That study reports: Among eight sequenced donors, seven carried HCMV seropositivity while one was seronegative. For a handful of donors, these clonotypes were likewise the leading ones in the CD3+CD56-NKG2C+ fraction.

The sample taken for sequencing was PBMCs. This chain uses TRBV6-5 with TRBJ2-2; D is tentatively TRBD1 or TRBD2 (5 bases each). The TCR sequence derives from a woman aged 18-30 years in good health. This CDR3 is CASSYSVPWGKTNTGELFF. CDR3 coding DNA: TGTGCCAGCAGTTACTCAGTACCGTGGGGGAAAACGAACACCGGGGAGCTGTTTTTT.